The clone carrying this T cell receptor beta chain came up a few times. The antigen is not known. The data derive from a study of cytomegalovirus exposure and HLA in healthy donors. The PCR used 60 Vbeta and 13 Jbeta primers. Clones were sequenced by immunoSEQ multiplex PCR, and TCRdb holds only the in-frame ones, with some missing. The sample holds roughly 150,000 clones, 50% to 75% seen once. Unmatched junction bases numbered 16, after V lost 7 bases and J lost 2 bases. Germline V gene sequence: CDR1 LNHNV, CDR2 YYDKDF (reference sequence). The CDR3 has 20 amino acids. Regarding the study as a whole: TCR beta chains associated with HLA were, in a later analysis, more clonally expanded than equally common others. Later analysis demonstrated an association between a missense DCLRE1C variant and TCR beta V- and J-gene trimming. An Asian-associated ancestry cluster reportedly showed fewer N-insertions than the approximately 700-donor mean in a later analysis.

The clonotype originates from a woman under 40 in good health and CMV-seropositive. The chain is built from TRBV15 and TRBJ2-6, with 11 bases fitting TRBD1. Sequenced input: PBMCs. The CDR3 bases are TGTGCCACCAATTTGGGGGCGGGACAGGGGGGACTCGCTGGGGCCAACGTCCTGACTTTC. Its translation is CATNLGAGQGGLAGANVLTF.